There are many counts of the clone carrying this TCR beta chain. The antigen remains undetermined. The data were taken from a study of T cells after yellow fever vaccination. Conversion of TCR transcripts into cDNA relied on 5'RACE template switching, which added a universal primer site and UMIs. MiXCR, run by TCRdb on the 5' RACE reads, gives a single entry per CDR3 protein. The table lists tens of thousands of distinct CDR3 sequences, 7.4% of them singletons. Findings and caveats of the study: Among primary-vaccination clones, most reappeared after the booster, at roughly 96% for CD4 and more than 85% for CD8.

CDR1 and CDR2 from the germline V gene are DFQATT and SNEGSKA (reference sequence). V shed 0 bases, J shed 2 bases, and the junction held 6 bases outside the gene matches. CDR3 length equals 17 residues. Sequencing was performed on CD8+ T cells sorted from PBMCs, taken 15 days after the yellow fever booster vaccination. The TCR comes from a man aged 25-45 years who received the YFV17D yellow fever vaccine. The chain is built from TRBV20-1 and TRBJ2-3, with TRBD2 matching 12 bases. This chain's CDR3 is CSARDPRTSGITDTQYF. DNA for the CDR3: TGCAGTGCTAGAGATCCTCGGACTAGCGGGATCACAGATACGCAGTATTTT.